The 31 T cell receptor beta chains reported below all come from one sample, sequenced in a study of cytomegalovirus exposure and HLA in healthy donors. The PCR employed 60 Vbeta primers together with 13 Jbeta primers. Libraries were prepared by immunoSEQ multiplex PCR; TCRdb keeps only in-frame clonotypes and omits some of them. The sample consists of around 130,000 clones, less than 85% of them appearing once. Sequencing was performed on PBMCs. Receptors originate from a man aged 25-40 years in good health and CMV-seronegative.

A remark on this clone: One end of the junction varies from germline; a read error may be responsible. This chain connects TRBV10-3 to TRBJ1-5; D not resolved. CDR3 length: 13 residues. Germline CDR1 is ENHRY and CDR2 is SYGVKD. The DNA for the CDR3 is TGTGCCATCAGTGAGGCGGCAAATCAGCCCCAGAATTTT. It encodes CAISEAANQPQNF.

The chain joins TRBV30 to TRBJ1-3; D remains unclear. Looked up from germline, CDR1 is GTSNPN and CDR2 is SVGIG (reference sequence). The CDR3 consists of 12 residues. The germline V and J ends were trimmed by 4 bases and 2 bases, with 6 bases remaining between them. The chain's CDR3 is CAWNLPGNTIYF. The CDR3 region has the DNA TGTGCCTGGAATCTTCCTGGAAACACCATATATTTT.

This clone was seen a single time. The V and J genes are TRBV5-1 and TRBJ2-2; TRBD2 is a possible D gene (6 bases). Trimming took 0 bases from V and 5 from J, leaving 11 bases between them. The CDR3 is 15 amino acids. The V gene's germline CDR1 is SGHRS and CDR2 YFSETQ. CDR3: CASSLGLGTTGELFF. The DNA for the CDR3 is TGCGCCAGCAGCTTGGGACTAGGGACGACCGGGGAGCTGTTTTTT.

V gene TRBV5-4 combines with J gene TRBJ1-6; a possible D gene is TRBD1 (5 bases). The CDR3 sequence is 14 residues long. V dropped 3 bases and J dropped 5 bases, with 9 bases sitting between them. CDR1 and CDR2 from the germline V gene are SGHNT and YYREEE (reference sequence). The CDR3 spells CASSSMTDNSPLHF. CDR3 DNA: TGTGCCAGCAGCTCCATGACAGATAATTCACCCCTCCACTTT.

This clone was detected a few times. The genes are TRBV9 and TRBJ2-7; 7 nucleotides match TRBD1. Per germline, CDR1 SGDLS and CDR2 YYNGEE. The V gene end was trimmed by 2 bases and the J gene end by 0 bases; junction bases not matched to a gene: 14. The CDR3 covers 18 residues. CDR3 in amino acids: CASSVGPRLTGDSYEQYF. CDR3 nucleotides: TGTGCCAGCAGCGTTGGGCCCAGACTTACAGGGGACTCCTACGAGCAGTACTTC.

The chain links TRBV4-1 to TRBJ2-1; 11 positions match TRBD1. The CDR3 spans 15 residues. Germline V gene lookup returns CDR1 MGHRA and CDR2 YSYEKL. The V and J ends lost 4 bases and 10 bases, in that order; junction bases with no gene match: 9. In DNA, the CDR3 is TGCGCCAGCAGCCGACCCGGACAGGGGGCTAGGGAGCAGTTCTTC. Protein sequence: CASSRPGQGAREQFF.

The chain couples TRBV19 to TRBJ1-4; D is undetermined. V was pared by 3 bases and J by 4 bases, with 9 bases between. Germline V lookup: CDR1 LNHDA, CDR2 SQIVND (reference sequence). This CDR3 has 14 residues. CDR3 DNA: TGTGCCAGTAGTATTTCGGGGTTTAATGAAAAACTGTTTTTT. It translates to CASSISGFNEKLFF.

The V and J genes are TRBV10-3 and TRBJ2-7; TRBD2 matches 14 bases. V trimming: 8 bases; J trimming: 6 bases; junction bases outside the gene matches: 9. CDR3 length equals 15 residues. Germline loops: CDR1 ENHRY, CDR2 SYGVKD. The CDR3 region is CAIGLAGGSGGEQYF. CDR3 bases: TGTGCCATCGGACTAGCGGGAGGAAGTGGCGGCGAGCAGTACTTC.

The gene calls are TRBV7-8 and TRBJ1-1; tentative D call: TRBD1 (6 bases). Germline V CDR1 and CDR2: SGHVS, FQNEAQ. V lost 4 bases and J 1 base, leaving 10 bases between the germline ends. This CDR3 is built from 14 residues. CDR3 coding DNA: TGTGCCAGCAGCTCTACAGGGACGAACACTGAAGCTTTCTTT. Residues: CASSSTGTNTEAFF.

This chain joins TRBV5-6 and TRBJ2-5, with 8 bases identical to TRBD1. After removal of 5 bases from V and 7 bases from J, the junction contained 16 bases not matched to a gene. Germline values: CDR1 SGHDT, CDR2 YYEEEE. CDR3 length: 16 residues. CDR3 DNA sequence: TGTGCCAGCAGTCTCGGACAGGGAACGCCAGATGGGACCCAGTACTTC. Amino acids: CASSLGQGTPDGTQYF. Full variable domain (missing parts from reference TRBV5-6 and TRBJ2-5): DAGVTQSPTHLIKTRGQQVTLRCSPKSGHDTVSWYQQALGQGPQFIFQYYEEEERQRGNFPDRFSGHQFPNYSSELNVNALLLGDSALYLCASSLGQGTPDGTQYFGPGTRLLVL.

This clone showed up just once. The V and J genes are TRBV5-1 and TRBJ2-7, with D maybe TRBD2 (6 bases). The CDR3 sequence is 17 residues long. V shed 0 bases and J shed 3 bases, with 19 bases lying between them. The V gene's germline CDR1 is SGHRS and CDR2 YFSETQ. CDR3 in DNA: TGCGCCAGCAGCTTGGTTCTAGCGAGCCCCCCTGACTACGAGCAGTACTTC. Translating gives CASSLVLASPPDYEQYF. The full variable domain, in which reference TRBV5-1 and TRBJ2-7 provide the parts outside the CDR3, is KAGVTQTPRYLIKTRGQQVTLSCSPISGHRSVSWYQQTPGQGLQFLFEYFSETQRNKGNFPGRFSGRQFSNSRSEMNVSTLELGDSALYLCASSLVLASPPDYEQYFGPGTRLTVT.

In its sample, this clone was seen once. The chain has TRBV2 and TRBJ1-4; unclear D gene. Between the trimmed V and J ends, which lost 4 bases and 2 bases, there was a span of 11 bases. CDR3 length: 15 residues. Germline CDR1 and CDR2: SNHLY and FYNNEI. CDR3 protein: CASSVFRGTNEKLFF. CDR3 nucleotides: TGTGCCAGCAGTGTGTTCCGGGGTACTAATGAAAAACTGTTTTTT.

This clone was seen just once. This rearrangement joins TRBV18 to TRBJ2-7; TRBD1 might be the D (6 bases). This CDR3 contains 17 residues. Germline values: CDR1 KGHSH, CDR2 LQKENI. Trimming removed 2 bases at V and 2 bases at J, with 19 bases between. The CDR3 DNA sequence: TGTGCCAGCTCACCAGTTGCCCCGAGGACAGAGACCTACGAGCAGTACTTC. This encodes CASSPVAPRTETYEQYF.

The V call is TRBV7-9, the J call TRBJ2-3; D possibly corresponds to TRBD1 (7 bases). Germline CDR1 SEHNR, CDR2 FQNEAQ (reference sequence). V dropped 6 bases and J dropped 7 bases, with 20 bases sitting between them. This CDR3 comprises 15 residues. CDR3 sequence: CASSPSGQGGYTQYF. The CDR3 DNA reads TGTGCCAGCAGTCCCAGCGGTCAGGGGGGTTATACGCAGTATTTT. The complete variable domain, with remaining parts taken from reference TRBV7-9 and TRBJ2-3, reads DTGVSQNPRHKITKRGQNVTFRCDPISEHNRLYWYRQTLGQGPEFLTYFQNEAQLEKSRLLSDRFSAERPKGSFSTLEIQRTEQGDSAMYLCASSPSGQGGYTQYFGPGTRLTVL.

This sequence joins TRBV18 and TRBJ1-1; D not resolved. The germline gives CDR1 KGHSH, CDR2 LQKENI. The CDR3 extends over 13 amino acids. The V and J ends lost 3 bases and 0 bases respectively, with 5 bases between them. The CDR3 DNA sequence: TGTGCCAGCTCACCCGTCCTGAACACTGAAGCTTTCTTT. Amino acids: CASSPVLNTEAFF.

The chain employs TRBV6-6 and TRBJ2-1; 7 bases align to TRBD2. CDR1 MNHNY and CDR2 SVGAGI come from the germline V gene (reference sequence). The CDR3 is 15 residues long. V was pared by 5 bases and J by 4 bases, with 8 bases of the junction left unmatched. The CDR3 DNA reads TGTGCCAGCAGTGATCTGGGAGGGCGGTACAATGAGCAGTTCTTC. Translated: CASSDLGGRYNEQFF.

The chain combines TRBV7-9 with TRBJ2-3, with 7 bases that match TRBD2. The CDR3 extends over 14 amino acids. V trimming: 5 bases; J trimming: 5 bases; junction bases outside the gene matches: 7. Germline CDR1 and CDR2: SEHNR and FQNEAQ (reference sequence). CDR3 DNA: TGTGCCAGCAGCCACACTAGCGCCGGAGATACGCAGTATTTT. This sequence encodes CASSHTSAGDTQYF.

This clone was picked up a small number of times. This chain links TRBV19 with TRBJ1-1; D gene uncertain. Between the trimmed V and J ends, which lost 8 bases and 5 bases, there was a span of 18 bases. The germline gives CDR1 LNHDA, CDR2 SQIVND (reference sequence). The CDR3 consists of 14 residues. DNA of the CDR3: TGTGCCAGTTTTGATCGGGTGCCTAAGACTGAAGCTTTCTTT. Its protein is CASFDRVPKTEAFF.

The V call is TRBV27, the J call TRBJ2-7, with D possibly matching TRBD2 (7 bases). V lost 2 bases and J lost 3, with 8 bases in between. CDR3 length: 13 residues. Per the germline V gene, CDR1 is MNHEY and CDR2 is SMNVEV (reference sequence). Written as DNA, the CDR3 is TGTGCCAGCAGTTTAAGGGGGGGCTACGAGCAGTACTTC. Protein product: CASSLRGGYEQYF.

This sequence joins TRBV6-6 and TRBJ2-2; maybe TRBD2 (6 bases). The CDR3 contains 16 residues. Germline V gene lookup returns CDR1 MNHNY and CDR2 SVGAGI (reference sequence). The ends were cut back, 5 bases at V and 0 bases at J, with 13 bases in the middle. The CDR3 DNA follows: TGTGCCAGCAGTACAATCGGGGGTTCGAACACCGGGGAGCTGTTTTTT. Its protein product is CASSTIGGSNTGELFF.

The chain carries TRBV19 and TRBJ2-5; D gene ambiguous. CDR3 size: 12 residues. Trimming removed 4 bases at V and 7 bases at J, with 10 bases between. In germline, CDR1 is LNHDA, CDR2 SQIVND (reference sequence). The CDR3 nucleotides read TGTGCCAGTAGTACCGATCCAGGGACCCAGTACTTC. It specifies CASSTDPGTQYF.

A single count supports this clone. CDR3 protein: CASSPPASGVNIQYF. CDR3 DNA: TGTGCCAGCTCACCACCGGCTAGCGGAGTAAACATTCAGTACTTC. J is TRBJ2-4 and V is TRBV18; 7 bases agree with TRBD2. Trimming removed 0 bases from V and 6 bases from J; junction bases left unmatched: 5. This CDR3 is built from 15 residues. Germline V gene lookup returns CDR1 KGHSH and CDR2 LQKENI.

The rearrangement joins TRBV6-5 to TRBJ2-2, with TRBD1 as a possible D gene (5 bases). In germline, CDR1 is MNHEY, CDR2 SVGAGI. CDR3 length: 14 residues. V lost 6 bases and J 5 bases, leaving 13 bases between the germline ends. The CDR3 loop is CASSPRVGTGELFF. The CDR3 bases are TGTGCCAGCAGCCCCAGGGTTGGTACCGGGGAGCTGTTTTTT.

The J gene is TRBJ1-1, the V gene TRBV5-1; 7 bases align to TRBD1. Germline V gene sequence: CDR1 SGHRS, CDR2 YFSETQ. The trim removed 4 bases at V and 3 bases at J, leaving 3 bases unmatched. The CDR3 totals 13 residues. The CDR3 protein is CASSPGTDTEAFF. CDR3 nucleotide sequence: TGCGCCAGCAGCCCAGGGACAGACACTGAAGCTTTCTTT.

J is TRBJ2-3 and V is TRBV5-1; weak D call: TRBD1 (6 bases). Trimming removed 3 bases at V and 0 bases at J, with 14 bases between. CDR3 length equals 16 residues. CDR1 is SGHRS and CDR2 is YFSETQ in the germline V gene. The CDR3 bases are TGCGCCAGCAGCTCGCACACCGGGACAAGCACAGATACGCAGTATTTT. Protein product: CASSSHTGTSTDTQYF.

This clone came up a few times. This chain connects TRBV5-6 to TRBJ1-1, with D possibly matching TRBD1 (6 bases). From germline, CDR1 is SGHDT and CDR2 YYEEEE. V was cut by 4 bases and J by 4 bases, with 20 bases left in between. The CDR3 length is 16 residues. The CDR3 DNA follows: TGTGCCAGCAGCCCTGTTACCGGGACACATATCACTGAAGCTTTCTTT. It yields the protein CASSPVTGTHITEAFF.

In this sample, this clone turned up once. The chain links TRBV29-1 to TRBJ2-2; unclear D gene. Trimming shortened V by 0 bases and J by 4 bases, and 18 bases separated the two germline ends. CDR3 length: 17 amino acids. The germline gives CDR1 SQVTM, CDR2 ANQGSEA. CDR3 residues: CSVEDPTRVTFTGELFF. Here the CDR3 DNA reads TGCAGCGTTGAAGATCCTACCCGGGTCACTTTCACCGGGGAGCTGTTTTTT.

The J gene is TRBJ2-5, the V gene TRBV7-9, with a weak D call TRBD2 (6 bases). The CDR3 has 15 residues. The V end lost 3 bases, the J end lost 0 bases, and 11 bases lay between the germline ends. Germline lookup yields CDR1 SEHNR and CDR2 FQNEAQ (reference sequence). The CDR3 sequence: CASSFRERHQETQYF. Here the CDR3 DNA reads TGTGCCAGCAGCTTTCGGGAGCGCCACCAAGAGACCCAGTACTTC.

This clone was seen a single time. The chain combines TRBV6-1 with TRBJ1-2; D perhaps matches TRBD1 (6 bases). CDR3 length: 15 amino acids. V lost 4 bases to trimming and J lost 4 bases, with 16 bases between them. From germline, CDR1 is MNHNS and CDR2 SASEGT. CDR3 amino acids: CASSGTPQGGYGYTF. The DNA of the CDR3 is TGTGCCAGCAGTGGTACCCCACAGGGCGGCTATGGCTACACCTTC.

This chain links TRBV21-1 with TRBJ2-7; the D segment call TRBD1 is taken from the table without a DNA check. TRBV21-1 is an annotated pseudogene. The length of the CDR3 is 13 residues. The CDR3 loop reads CASRTGGEYEQYF. The CDR3 DNA reads TGTGCCAGCCGGACAGGGGGCGAGTACGAGCAGTACTTC.

The chain links TRBV4-3 to TRBJ2-2, with TRBD1 identical over 7 bases. The CDR3 length is 17 residues. J lost 1 base, V lost 4 bases, and 9 bases had no gene match. CDR1 and CDR2 from the germline V gene are LGHNA and YSLEER. The CDR3 region has the DNA TGCGCCAGCAGCCGACAGGGACCAGCGGTGAACACCGGGGAGCTGTTTTTT. Its protein is CASSRQGPAVNTGELFF.